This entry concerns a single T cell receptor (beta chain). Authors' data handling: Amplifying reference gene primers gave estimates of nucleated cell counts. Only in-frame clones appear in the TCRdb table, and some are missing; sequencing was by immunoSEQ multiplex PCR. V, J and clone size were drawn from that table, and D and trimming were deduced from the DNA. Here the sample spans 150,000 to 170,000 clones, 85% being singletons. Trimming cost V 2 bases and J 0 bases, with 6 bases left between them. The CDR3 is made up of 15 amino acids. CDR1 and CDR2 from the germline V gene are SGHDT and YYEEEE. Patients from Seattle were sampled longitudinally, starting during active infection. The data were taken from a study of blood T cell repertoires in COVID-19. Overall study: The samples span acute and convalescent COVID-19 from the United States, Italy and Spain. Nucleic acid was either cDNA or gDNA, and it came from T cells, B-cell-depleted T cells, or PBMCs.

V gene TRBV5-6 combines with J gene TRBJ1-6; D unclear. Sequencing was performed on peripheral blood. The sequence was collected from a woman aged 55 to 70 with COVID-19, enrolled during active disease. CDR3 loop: CASSFRSSYNSPLHF. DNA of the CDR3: TGTGCCAGCAGCTTCCGGAGCTCCTATAATTCACCCCTCCACTTT.